These 20 T cell receptor beta chains share one sample of origin, sequenced in a study of identical twins. One entry per CDR3 protein results from TCRdb running MiXCR on the 5' RACE reads. The sample includes some 96,000 distinct CDR3 sequences, 5.9% of them seen just once. The sample was memory T cells sorted from blood. These receptor sequences come from a woman aged 50 to 60 in good health.

This clonotype was seen only a few times. The chain has TRBV10-2 and TRBJ2-1; TRBD2 matches 14 bases. V shed 7 bases, J shed 7 bases, and the junction held 3 bases outside the gene matches. Germline V lookup: CDR1 WSHSY, CDR2 SAAADI. This CDR3 contains 14 residues. The CDR3 loop reads CASTRLAGGNEQFF. The CDR3 nucleotides read TGCGCCAGCACCCGACTAGCGGGAGGGAATGAGCAGTTCTTC.

This clonotype was counted ten times or more. The J gene is TRBJ2-1, the V gene TRBV3-1; D uncertain. The V end was cut by 0 bases, the J end by 7 bases, with 16 bases between. Germline CDR1 and CDR2: LGHDT and YNNKEL (reference sequence). This CDR3 contains 16 residues. CDR3 residues: CASSQDPGLGSNEQFF. CDR3 DNA sequence: TGTGCCAGCAGCCAAGATCCGGGCCTCGGGTCAAATGAGCAGTTCTTC.

The V and J genes are TRBV11-2 and TRBJ1-6; no clear D gene. V was shortened by 5 bases and J by 5 bases, with 10 bases between the two germline ends. Germline CDR1 reads SGHAT; CDR2 reads FQNNGV. The CDR3 loop spans 14 amino acids. The CDR3 here is CASSPGWDNSPLHF. Here the CDR3 DNA reads TGTGCCAGCAGCCCCGGCTGGGATAATTCACCCCTCCACTTT.

The chain combines TRBV12-3 or TRBV12-4 with TRBJ1-2, with a weak D call TRBD1 (5 bases). The CDR3 has 12 residues. V shed 1 base and J shed 13 bases, with 13 bases lying between them. The CDR3 spells CASSLDQGGCTF. The DNA for the CDR3 is TGTGCCAGCAGTTTAGATCAGGGAGGATGCACCTTC.

In its sample, this clonotype was seen many times. The V gene is TRBV4-1, the J gene TRBJ2-1; the D gene is possibly TRBD2 (5 bases). Germline CDR1 is MGHRA and CDR2 is YSYEKL. V lost 0 bases to trimming and J lost 14 bases, with 17 bases between them. The CDR3 length is 14 residues. The CDR3 nucleotides read TGCGCCAGCAGCCAAGATAGGAGTTTGGCTAGCAAGTTCTTC. Translating it yields CASSQDRSLASKFF.

The genes are TRBV19 and TRBJ2-6; no reliable D call. The CDR3 loop spans 14 amino acids. V was clipped by 3 bases and J by 0 bases, with 3 bases between them. Germline CDR1 reads LNHDA; CDR2 reads SQIVND (reference sequence). The CDR3 sequence is CASSISSGANVLTF. CDR3 DNA sequence: TGTGCCAGTAGTATTTCCTCTGGGGCCAACGTCCTGACTTTC.

This clonotype was recorded at least ten times. CDR3 sequence (DNA): TGTGCCAGCAGTTTTGGGCGGAGCGACAATGAGCAGTTCTTC. Protein sequence: CASSFGRSDNEQFF. The chain links TRBV12-3 or TRBV12-4 to TRBJ2-1; D unresolved. CDR3 length: 14 amino acids. V was clipped by 3 bases and J by 5 bases, with 11 bases between them.

This clonotype was counted at least ten times. V and J are TRBV4-1 and TRBJ2-1; 12 bases line up with TRBD2. Per the germline V gene, CDR1 is MGHRA and CDR2 is YSYEKL. The CDR3 loop spans 16 amino acids. Trimming at V came to 1 base and at J to 6 bases, leaving 4 bases not matched to a gene. This CDR3 is CASSQAGLAGSNEQFF. The CDR3 DNA reads TGCGCCAGCAGCCAAGCCGGACTAGCGGGGAGCAATGAGCAGTTCTTC.

This clonotype was counted at least ten times. The genes are TRBV10-3 and TRBJ2-5; the match to TRBD1 covers 8 bases. The J segment lost 1 base and the V segment lost 0 bases, leaving 4 bases of the junction unmatched. Looked up from germline, CDR1 is ENHRY and CDR2 is SYGVKD. This CDR3 contains 16 residues. CDR3 residues: CAISESGQVFQETQYF. The CDR3 DNA sequence: TGTGCCATCAGTGAGTCGGGACAGGTTTTCCAAGAGACCCAGTACTTC.

This chain joins TRBV7-2 and TRBJ2-5, with 9 bases that match TRBD1. The germline V gene has CDR1 SGHTA and CDR2 FQGNSA. This CDR3 is built from 15 residues. The V and J ends lost 5 bases and 5 bases, in that order; junction bases with no gene match: 9. CDR3 nucleotides: TGTGCCAGCAGCCAATGGGACAGGGATACGGAGACCCAGTACTTC. Its translation: CASSQWDRDTETQYF.

This clonotype has a count of ten or more. The chain has TRBV12-3 or TRBV12-4 and TRBJ2-3; 13 bases are shared with TRBD2. CDR3 length: 18 residues. With 4 bases clipped from V and 1 base from J, the junction kept 8 bases outside the gene matches. CDR3 DNA sequence: TGTGCCAGCAGTTCCACACGGGGACTAGCGGGGCGCACAGATACGCAGTATTTT. This gives the protein CASSSTRGLAGRTDTQYF.

This clonotype was seen a few times. The rearrangement uses TRBV6-1 and TRBJ2-3; D is uncertain. CDR3 size: 15 residues. V was pared by 7 bases and J by 0 bases, with 14 bases between. The germline V gene has CDR1 MNHNS and CDR2 SASEGT. The CDR3 DNA sequence: TGTGCCAGCAACCGAATCCCAGCTAGCACAGATACGCAGTATTTT. Protein product: CASNRIPASTDTQYF.

Many counts were recorded for this clonotype. This rearrangement joins TRBV4-2 to TRBJ2-1; D not certain. The V end lost 0 bases, the J end lost 0 bases, and 12 bases lay between the germline ends. The germline V gene encodes CDR1 LGHNA and CDR2 YNFKEQ. This CDR3 region has 17 residues. CDR3 coding DNA: TGTGCCAGCAGCCAAGATCCCCTCTCCAGCTCCTACAATGAGCAGTTCTTC. Translation gives CASSQDPLSSSYNEQFF.

Ten or more counts support this clonotype. V is TRBV4-1 and J is TRBJ2-3, with TRBD2 as a possible D gene (6 bases). Germline V lookup: CDR1 MGHRA, CDR2 YSYEKL. The V gene lost 2 bases and the J gene lost 5 bases, with 11 bases spanning the gap. CDR3 length: 14 amino acids. This CDR3 is CASSQTGAKDTQYF. The CDR3 coding sequence is TGCGCCAGCAGCCAAACGGGAGCCAAAGATACGCAGTATTTT.

This clonotype was seen many times. The chain carries TRBV20-1 and TRBJ2-7; 10 nucleotides line up with TRBD2. CDR1 DFQATT and CDR2 SNEGSKA come from the germline V gene (reference sequence). Trimming removed 5 bases from V and 0 bases from J; junction bases left unmatched: 7. This CDR3 is 15 amino acids long. DNA of the CDR3: TGCAGTGCTCTAACCCGGACTAGCGGCTCCTACGAGCAGTACTTC. Protein sequence: CSALTRTSGSYEQYF.

This clonotype was seen a handful of times. The CDR3 sequence is CASSQEPQMPGELFF. Written as DNA, the CDR3 is TGCGCCAGCAGCCAAGAGCCACAAATGCCCGGGGAGCTGTTTTTT. V usage is TRBV4-1 and J usage is TRBJ2-2; no clear D gene. Germline CDR1 MGHRA, CDR2 YSYEKL. The CDR3 contains 15 residues. Deletions cut 0 bases from V and 6 bases from J, with 11 bases between.

This clonotype was seen at least ten times. The V gene is TRBV2, the J gene TRBJ2-3; possibly TRBD2 for D (5 bases). CDR1 is SNHLY, CDR2 FYNNEI, per germline. V dropped 7 bases and J dropped 0 bases, with 11 bases sitting between them. The CDR3 consists of 14 residues. CDR3 in amino acids: CASKSGTSTDTQYF. CDR3 nucleotides: TGTGCCAGCAAGAGCGGAACTAGCACAGATACGCAGTATTTT.

This clonotype was observed at least ten times. The chain links TRBV5-1 to TRBJ2-3; no clear D gene. V dropped 4 bases and J dropped 1 base, with 13 bases sitting between them. CDR3 size: 15 residues. CDR1 is SGHRS and CDR2 is YFSETQ in the germline V gene. DNA for the CDR3: TGCGCCAGCAGCCCAGGATTTGAAGGCACAGATACGCAGTATTTT. Its translation is CASSPGFEGTDTQYF. Drawing the rest from reference TRBV5-1 and TRBJ2-3, the complete variable domain is KAGVTQTPRYLIKTRGQQVTLSCSPISGHRSVSWYQQTPGQGLQFLFEYFSETQRNKGNFPGRFSGRQFSNSRSEMNVSTLELGDSALYLCASSPGFEGTDTQYFGPGTRLTVL.

This clonotype occurred many times. The V and J genes are TRBV28 and TRBJ2-1, with D perhaps matching TRBD1 or TRBD2 (5 bases each). Germline V gene data show CDR1 as MDHEN and CDR2 as SYDVKM. Trimming removed 6 bases from V and 2 bases from J, with 14 bases in between. CDR3 size: 15 residues. This CDR3 is CASSSPRGAYNEQFF. In nucleotides, the CDR3 is TGTGCCAGCAGCTCTCCAAGAGGGGCCTACAATGAGCAGTTCTTC.

This clonotype showed up many times. The gene calls are TRBV29-1 and TRBJ2-3; the D gene is possibly TRBD1 (6 bases). The length of the CDR3 is 12 residues. CDR1 SQVTM and CDR2 ANQGSEA come from the germline V gene. The V end was cut by 5 bases, the J end by 4 bases, with 10 bases between. The CDR3 coding sequence is TGCAGCGTTCGAAAGGGGGCAGATACGCAGTATTTT. Amino acid sequence: CSVRKGADTQYF.